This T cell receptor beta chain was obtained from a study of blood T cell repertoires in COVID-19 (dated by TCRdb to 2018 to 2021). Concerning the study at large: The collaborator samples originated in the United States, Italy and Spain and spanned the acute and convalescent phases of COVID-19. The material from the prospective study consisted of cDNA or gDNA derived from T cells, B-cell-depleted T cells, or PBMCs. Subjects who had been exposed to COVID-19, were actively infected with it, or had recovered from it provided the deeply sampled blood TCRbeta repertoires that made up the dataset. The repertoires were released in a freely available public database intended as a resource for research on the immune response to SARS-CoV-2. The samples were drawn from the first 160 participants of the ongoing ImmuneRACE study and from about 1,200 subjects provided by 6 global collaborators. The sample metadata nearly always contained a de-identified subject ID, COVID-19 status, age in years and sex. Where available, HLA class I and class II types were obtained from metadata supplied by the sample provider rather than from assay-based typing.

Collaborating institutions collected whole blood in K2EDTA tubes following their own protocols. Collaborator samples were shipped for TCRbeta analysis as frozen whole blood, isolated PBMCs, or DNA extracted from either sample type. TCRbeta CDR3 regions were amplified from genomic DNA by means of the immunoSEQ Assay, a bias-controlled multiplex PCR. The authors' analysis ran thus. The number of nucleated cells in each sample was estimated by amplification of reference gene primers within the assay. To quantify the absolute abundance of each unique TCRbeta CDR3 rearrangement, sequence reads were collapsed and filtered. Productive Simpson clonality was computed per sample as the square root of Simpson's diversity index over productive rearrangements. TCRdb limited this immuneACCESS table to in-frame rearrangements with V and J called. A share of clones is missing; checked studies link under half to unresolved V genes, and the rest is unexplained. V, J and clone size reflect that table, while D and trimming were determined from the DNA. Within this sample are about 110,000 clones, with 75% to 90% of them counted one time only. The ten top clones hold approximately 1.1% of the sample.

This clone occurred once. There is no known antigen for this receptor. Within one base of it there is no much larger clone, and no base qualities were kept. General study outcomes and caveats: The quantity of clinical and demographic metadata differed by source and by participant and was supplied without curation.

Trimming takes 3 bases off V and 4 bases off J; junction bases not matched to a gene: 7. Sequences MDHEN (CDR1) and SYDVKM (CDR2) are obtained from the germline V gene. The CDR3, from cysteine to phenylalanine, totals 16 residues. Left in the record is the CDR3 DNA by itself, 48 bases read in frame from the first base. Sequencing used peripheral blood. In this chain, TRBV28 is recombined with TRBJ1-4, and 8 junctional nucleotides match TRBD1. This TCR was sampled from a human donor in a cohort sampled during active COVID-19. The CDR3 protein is CASSFFMTGDNEKLFF. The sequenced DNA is TGTGCCAGCAGTTTTTTCATGACAGGGGATAATGAAAAACTGTTTTTT.